The text below deals with one T cell receptor beta chain. No antigen is known for it. This record comes from a study of shared clonotypes between healthy human individuals. The study, taken as a whole, reports: Donor scarcity curtailed the genetic and exposure-history diversity represented herein. A generally larger estimated richness was seen in naive subsets than in memory subsets. Unshared clonotypes carried lower generation probabilities than those common to all four donors. The study found roughly 5% of naive CD4 clonotypes shared across a few donors.

The protocol was immunoSEQ multiplex PCR, while the TCRdb copy is restricted to in-frame clones and leaves out a portion. The sample consists of over 850,000 clones, more than 75% of them appearing once. This CDR3 has 16 amino acids. Germline V gene sequence: CDR1 SGHVS, CDR2 FNYEAQ. The V gene end was trimmed by 2 bases and the J gene end by 3 bases; junction bases not matched to a gene: 4. The chain has TRBV7-6 and TRBJ2-2; 9 positions match TRBD2. The specimen sequenced was memory CD4+ T cells from PBMCs. The subset is: CD45RA-negative fraction. This TCR was sampled from a man aged 18 to 35 in good health. Some clones in this sample may be carry-over from other donors' samples. CDR3 nucleotides: TGTGCCAGCAGCTTAAGACTAGCGGAGTACACCGGGGAGCTGTTTTTT. Its translation is CASSLRLAEYTGELFF.